This is a list of T cell receptor beta chains from one sample in a study of blood T cell repertoires in COVID-19. TCRdb's copy holds only in-frame clones and misses some; the assay was immunoSEQ multiplex PCR. Here the sample spans 150,000 to 200,000 clones, around 87% being singletons. The sequencing sample was made of peripheral blood. The receptors come from a man aged 40-49 years with active or convalescent COVID-19. Each CDR3 is given without its conserved first and last residue. D genes are given only for firm matches.

d_call j_call cdr3_length v_call cdr3_aa
TRBD1 TRBJ1-1 13 TRBV18 ASSPGQGVNTEAF
NA TRBJ2-3 14 TRBV9 ASSPRLVSSTDTQY
NA TRBJ2-1 14 TRBV4-1 ASSQGVPLSYNEQF
TRBD1 TRBJ1-3 12 TRBV5-1 ASSPTGDGNTIY
TRBD2 TRBJ2-5 13 TRBV7-3 ASSLSLAGTETQY
TRBD1 TRBJ1-1 14 TRBV5-1 ASSSRTGARDTEAF
TRBD1 TRBJ1-1 12 TRBV19 ASSTQGVVTEAF
NA TRBJ1-5 13 TRBV5-6 ASSLGIRGNQPQH
TRBD1 TRBJ2-1 13 TRBV6-5 ASSYGQGGINEQF
TRBD1 TRBJ1-2 14 TRBV7-9 ASSAGRGQGEYGYT
TRBD1 TRBJ1-2 11 TRBV7-2 ASSLDRGYGYT
TRBD1 TRBJ2-7 10 TRBV30 AWGRGLYEQY
TRBD2 TRBJ2-3 12 TRBV7-3 ASSFGGAGDTQY
TRBD1 TRBJ1-3 14 TRBV19 ASSRSGQLIGNTIY
NA TRBJ1-5 15 TRBV6-2/TRBV6-3 ASSPLLTETFNQPQH
TRBD1 TRBJ2-7 12 TRBV29-1 SVEGGQGLYEQY